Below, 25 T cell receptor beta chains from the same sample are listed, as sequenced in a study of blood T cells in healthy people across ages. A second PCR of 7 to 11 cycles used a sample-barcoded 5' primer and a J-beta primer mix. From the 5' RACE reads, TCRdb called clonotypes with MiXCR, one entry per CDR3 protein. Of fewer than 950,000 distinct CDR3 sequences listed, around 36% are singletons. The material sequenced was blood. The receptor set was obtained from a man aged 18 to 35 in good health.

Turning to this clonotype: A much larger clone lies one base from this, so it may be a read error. CDR3 amino acids: CASSRGASEETQYF. In nucleotides, the CDR3 is TGTGCCAGCAGCCGTGGGGCTAGCGAGGAGACCCAGTACTTC. J is TRBJ2-7 and V is TRBV12-3 or TRBV12-4, with D possibly TRBD2 on 6 matching bases. The J call could be wrong; TRBJ2-5 is a better fit for the DNA end. This CDR3 is built from 14 residues.

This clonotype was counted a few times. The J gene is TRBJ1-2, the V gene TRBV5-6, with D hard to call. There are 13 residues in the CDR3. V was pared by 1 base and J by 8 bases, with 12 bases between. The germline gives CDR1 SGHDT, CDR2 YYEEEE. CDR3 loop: CASSLRRSWGYTF. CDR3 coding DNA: TGTGCCAGCAGCTTGCGGCGTAGTTGGGGCTACACCTTC.

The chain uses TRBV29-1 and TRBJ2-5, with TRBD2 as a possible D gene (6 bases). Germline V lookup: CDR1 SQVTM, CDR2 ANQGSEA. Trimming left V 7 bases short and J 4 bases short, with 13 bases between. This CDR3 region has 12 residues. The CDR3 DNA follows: TGCAGCGCTTTTCAGGGAGGAGAGACCCAGTACTTC. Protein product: CSAFQGGETQYF. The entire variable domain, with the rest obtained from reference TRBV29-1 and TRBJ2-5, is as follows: SAVISQKPSRDICQRGTSLTIQCQVDSQVTMMFWYRQQPGQSLTLIATANQGSEATYESGFVIDKFPISRPNLTFSTLTVSNMSPEDSSIYLCSAFQGGETQYFGPGTRLLVL.

CDR3 DNA sequence: TGTGCCAGCAGCCCCCCCCGCGCCGACACTGAAGCTTTCTTT. It translates to CASSPPRADTEAFF. This chain joins TRBV4-2 and TRBJ1-1; D unresolved. CDR3 length: 14 amino acids. Germline values: CDR1 LGHNA, CDR2 YNFKEQ. With 4 bases removed from V and 3 bases from J, the gap between germline ends came to 12 bases.

CDR3 loop: CASSPGTGVAKNIQYF. Here the CDR3 DNA reads TGTGCCAGCAGCCCGGGGACAGGGGTGGCCAAAAACATTCAGTACTTC. This chain joins TRBV13 and TRBJ2-4; 10 bases fit TRBD1. With V trimmed by 5 bases and J by 1 base, 5 bases remained unmatched. Germline V gene lookup returns CDR1 PRHDT and CDR2 FYEKMQ (reference sequence). CDR3 length: 16 amino acids.

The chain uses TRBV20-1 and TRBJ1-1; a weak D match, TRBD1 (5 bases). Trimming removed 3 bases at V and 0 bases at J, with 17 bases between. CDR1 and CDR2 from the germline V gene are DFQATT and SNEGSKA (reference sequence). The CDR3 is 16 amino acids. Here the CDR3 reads CSARPRGRTLNTEAFF. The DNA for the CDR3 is TGCAGTGCTAGGCCCCGGGGCAGGACGTTGAACACTGAAGCTTTCTTT.

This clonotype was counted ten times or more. The CDR3: CASSQESVDGYTF. CDR3 sequence (DNA): TGTGCCAGCAGCCAAGAATCCGTAGATGGCTACACCTTC. The chain carries TRBV4-2 and TRBJ1-2, with D unresolved. The V end lost 0 bases, the J end lost 6 bases, and 8 bases lay between the germline ends. The CDR3 covers 13 residues. Germline V gene lookup returns CDR1 LGHNA and CDR2 YNFKEQ.

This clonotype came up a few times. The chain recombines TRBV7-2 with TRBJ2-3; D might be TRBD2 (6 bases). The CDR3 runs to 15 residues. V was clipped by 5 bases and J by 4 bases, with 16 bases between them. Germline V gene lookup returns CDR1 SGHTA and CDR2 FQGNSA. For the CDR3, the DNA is TGTGCCAGCAGCCCCACGGGGGTATTTCCAGATACGCAGTATTTT. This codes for CASSPTGVFPDTQYF.

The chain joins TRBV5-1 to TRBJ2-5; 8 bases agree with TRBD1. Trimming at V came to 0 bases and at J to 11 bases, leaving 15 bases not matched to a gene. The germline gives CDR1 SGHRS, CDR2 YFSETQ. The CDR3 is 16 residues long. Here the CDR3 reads CASSLGAGGPSNEQYF. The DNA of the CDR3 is TGCGCCAGCAGCTTGGGGGCAGGGGGCCCGAGTAATGAGCAGTACTTC.

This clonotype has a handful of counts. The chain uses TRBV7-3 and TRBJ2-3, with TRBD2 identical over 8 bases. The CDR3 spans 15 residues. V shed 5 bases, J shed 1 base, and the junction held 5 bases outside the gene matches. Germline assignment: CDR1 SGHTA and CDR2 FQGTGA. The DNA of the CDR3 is TGTGCCAGCAGCAATAGCGGGGCCCGCACAGATACGCAGTATTTT. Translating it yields CASSNSGARTDTQYF.

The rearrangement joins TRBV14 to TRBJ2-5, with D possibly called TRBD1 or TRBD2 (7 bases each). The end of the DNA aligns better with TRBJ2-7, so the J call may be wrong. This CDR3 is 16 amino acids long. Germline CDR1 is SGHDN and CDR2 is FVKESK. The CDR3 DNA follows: TGTGCCAGCAGCCGAAGCGGGACAGCCCAACTCTACGAGCAGTACTTC. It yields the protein CASSRSGTAQLYEQYF.

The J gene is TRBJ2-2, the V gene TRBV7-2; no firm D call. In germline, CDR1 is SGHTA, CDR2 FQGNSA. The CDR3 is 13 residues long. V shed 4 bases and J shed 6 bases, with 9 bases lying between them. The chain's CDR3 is CASSSVSAGELFF. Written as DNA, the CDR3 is TGTGCCAGCAGCTCCGTATCCGCCGGGGAGCTGTTTTTT.

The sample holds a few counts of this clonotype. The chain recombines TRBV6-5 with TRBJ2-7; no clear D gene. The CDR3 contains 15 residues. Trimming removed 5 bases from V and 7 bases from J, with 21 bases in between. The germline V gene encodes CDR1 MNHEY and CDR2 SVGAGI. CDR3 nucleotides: TGTGCCAGCAGTGGTACCAACAGCAAGTACAATGAGCAGTACTTC. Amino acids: CASSGTNSKYNEQYF.

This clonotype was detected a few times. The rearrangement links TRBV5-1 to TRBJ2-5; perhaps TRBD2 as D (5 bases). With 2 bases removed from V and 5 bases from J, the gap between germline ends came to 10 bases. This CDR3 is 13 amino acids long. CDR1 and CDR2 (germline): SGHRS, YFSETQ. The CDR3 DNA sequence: TGCGCCAGCAGCTTCACTAAGCGGGAGACCCAGTACTTC. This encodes CASSFTKRETQYF.

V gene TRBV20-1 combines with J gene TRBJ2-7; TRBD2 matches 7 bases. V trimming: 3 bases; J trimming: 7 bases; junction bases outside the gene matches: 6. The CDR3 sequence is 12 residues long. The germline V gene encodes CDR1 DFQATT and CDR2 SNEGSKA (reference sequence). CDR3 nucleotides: TGCAGTGCTAGGTGGGCGGGGGTGGAGCAGTACTTC. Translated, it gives CSARWAGVEQYF.

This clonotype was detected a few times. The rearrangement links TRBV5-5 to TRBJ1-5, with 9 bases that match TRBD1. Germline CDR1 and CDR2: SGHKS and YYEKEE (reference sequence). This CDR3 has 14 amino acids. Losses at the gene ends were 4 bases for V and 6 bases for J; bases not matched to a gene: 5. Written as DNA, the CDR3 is TGTGCCAGCAGCCCGGACAGGGGAGCTCAGCCCCAGCATTTT. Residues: CASSPDRGAQPQHF.

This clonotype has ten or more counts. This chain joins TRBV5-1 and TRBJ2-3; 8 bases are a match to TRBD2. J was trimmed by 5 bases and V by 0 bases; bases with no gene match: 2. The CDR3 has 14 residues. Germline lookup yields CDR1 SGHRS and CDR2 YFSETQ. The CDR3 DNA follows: TGCGCCAGCAGCTTGGCGGGGGGGCAAGATACGCAGTATTTT. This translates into CASSLAGGQDTQYF.

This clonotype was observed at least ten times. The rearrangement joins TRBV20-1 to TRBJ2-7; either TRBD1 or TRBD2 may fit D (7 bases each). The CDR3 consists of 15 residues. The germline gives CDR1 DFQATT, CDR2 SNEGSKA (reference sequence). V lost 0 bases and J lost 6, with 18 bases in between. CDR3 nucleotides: TGCAGTGCTAGAGATCGTCGCCAGGGGGGGACCGAGCAGTACTTC. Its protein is CSARDRRQGGTEQYF.

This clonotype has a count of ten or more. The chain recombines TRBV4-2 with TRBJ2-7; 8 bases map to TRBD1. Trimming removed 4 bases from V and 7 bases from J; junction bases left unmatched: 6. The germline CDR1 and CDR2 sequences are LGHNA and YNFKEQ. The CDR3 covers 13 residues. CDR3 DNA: TGTGCCAGCAGCCCTCAGGGGGCTCGTGAGCAGTACTTC. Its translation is CASSPQGAREQYF.

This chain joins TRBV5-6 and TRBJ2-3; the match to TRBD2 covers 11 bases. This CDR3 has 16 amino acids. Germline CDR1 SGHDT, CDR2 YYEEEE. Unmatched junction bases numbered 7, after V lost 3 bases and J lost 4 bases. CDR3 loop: CASSYYSGGAPDTQYF. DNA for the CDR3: TGTGCCAGCAGCTACTATAGCGGGGGGGCCCCAGATACGCAGTATTTT.

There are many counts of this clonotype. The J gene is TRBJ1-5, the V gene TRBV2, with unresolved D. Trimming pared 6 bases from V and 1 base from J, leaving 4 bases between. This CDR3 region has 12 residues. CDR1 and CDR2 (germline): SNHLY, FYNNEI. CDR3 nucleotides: TGTGCCAGCAGCGACAGCAATCAGCCCCAGCATTTT. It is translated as CASSDSNQPQHF. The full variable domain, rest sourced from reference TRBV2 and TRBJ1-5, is EPEVTQTPSHQVTQMGQEVILRCVPISNHLYFYWYRQILGQKVEFLVSFYNNEISEKSEIFDDQFSVERPDGSNFTLKIRSTKLEDSAMYFCASSDSNQPQHFGDGTRLSIL.

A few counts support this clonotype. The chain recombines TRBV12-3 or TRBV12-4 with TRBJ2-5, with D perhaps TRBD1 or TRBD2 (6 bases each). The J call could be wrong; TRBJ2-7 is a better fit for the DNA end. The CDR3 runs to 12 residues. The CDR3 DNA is TGTGCCAGCAGTCTTGAGGGGGGCGAGCAGTACTTC. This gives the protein CASSLEGGEQYF.

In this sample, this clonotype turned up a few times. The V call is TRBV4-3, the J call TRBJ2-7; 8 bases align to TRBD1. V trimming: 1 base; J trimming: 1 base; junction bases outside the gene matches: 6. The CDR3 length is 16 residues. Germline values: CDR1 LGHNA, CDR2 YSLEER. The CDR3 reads CASSQGTGTGSYEQYF. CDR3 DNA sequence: TGCGCCAGCAGCCAAGGGACCGGGACAGGATCCTACGAGCAGTACTTC.

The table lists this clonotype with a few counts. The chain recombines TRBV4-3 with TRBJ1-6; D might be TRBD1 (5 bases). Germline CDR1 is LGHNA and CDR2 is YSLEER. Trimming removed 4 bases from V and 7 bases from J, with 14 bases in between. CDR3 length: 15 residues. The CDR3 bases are TGCGCCAGCAGCCCCTTGACAGAAACAAATTCACCCCTCCACTTT. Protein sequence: CASSPLTETNSPLHF.

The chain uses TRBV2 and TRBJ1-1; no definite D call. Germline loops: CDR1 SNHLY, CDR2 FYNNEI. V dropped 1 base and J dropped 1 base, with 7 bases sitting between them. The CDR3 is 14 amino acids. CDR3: CASSEVTTNTEAFF. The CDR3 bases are TGTGCCAGCAGTGAAGTGACAACGAACACTGAAGCTTTCTTT.